The subject of this entry is one T cell receptor beta chain. The sample is drawn from a study of technical replicates of blood from four donors. Germline CDR1 reads SGHTA; CDR2 reads FQGNSA. The V segment lost 5 bases and the J segment 7 bases; nucleotides outside the gene matches: 13. The CDR3 spans 16 residues. The data were produced by immunoSEQ multiplex PCR, yet TCRdb's version contains in-frame clones alone and is incomplete. The data contain around 84,000 clones, over 85% of them singletons. The chain joins TRBV7-2 to TRBJ2-3, with TRBD2 identical over 9 bases. This receptor was obtained from a human donor in good health. What was sequenced was T cells isolated from PBMCs. This CDR3 reads CASSPGAGTSPHTQYF. DNA for the CDR3: TGTGCCAGCAGCCCAGGGGCCGGGACTAGCCCACATACGCAGTATTTT.